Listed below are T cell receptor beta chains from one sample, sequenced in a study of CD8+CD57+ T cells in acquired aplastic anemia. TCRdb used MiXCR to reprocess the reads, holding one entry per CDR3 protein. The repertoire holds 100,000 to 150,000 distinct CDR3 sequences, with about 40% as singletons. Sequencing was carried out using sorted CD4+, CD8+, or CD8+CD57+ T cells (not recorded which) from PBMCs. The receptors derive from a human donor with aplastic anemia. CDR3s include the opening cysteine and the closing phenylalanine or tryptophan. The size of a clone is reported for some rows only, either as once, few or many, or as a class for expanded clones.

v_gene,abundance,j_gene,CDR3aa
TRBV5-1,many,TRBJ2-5,CASSPSAGGQETQYF
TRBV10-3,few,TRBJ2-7,CATRHREDEQYF
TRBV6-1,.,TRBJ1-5,CASSVPDSFNQPQHF
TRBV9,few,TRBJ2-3,CASSQQPRGTDTQYF
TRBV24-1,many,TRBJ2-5,CATRGRTRETQYF
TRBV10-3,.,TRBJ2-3,CAIGGGPSGGSTDTQYF
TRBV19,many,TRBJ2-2,CASRVAGGPTGELFF
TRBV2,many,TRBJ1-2,CASREGFGYTF
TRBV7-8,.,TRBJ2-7,CASRSGAGSLSSYEQYF
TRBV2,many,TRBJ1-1,CASSENRGKSEAFF
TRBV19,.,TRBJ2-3,CANSMMYPPDTQYF
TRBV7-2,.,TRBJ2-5,CISSFNRETQYF
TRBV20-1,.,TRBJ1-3,CSASSTGTGNTIYF
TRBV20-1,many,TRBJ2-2,CSASRLAFDTGELFF
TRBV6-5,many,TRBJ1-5,CASSYSGSSNQPQHF
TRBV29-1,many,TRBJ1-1,CSVGQGKTEAFF
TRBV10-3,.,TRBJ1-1,CASSEVMGNTEAFF
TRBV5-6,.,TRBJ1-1,CASARDLMNTEAFF
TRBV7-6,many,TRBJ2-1,CASSLTSGVGYEQFF
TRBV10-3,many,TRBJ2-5,CAISEGGTGQTQYF
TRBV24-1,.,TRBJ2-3,CATSLGLAGGEQYF
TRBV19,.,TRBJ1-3,CASSTRGSGNTIYF
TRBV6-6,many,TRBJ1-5,CASSYRDRVQPQHF
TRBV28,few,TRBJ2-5,CASSSGQEWTQYF
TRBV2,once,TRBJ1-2,CASSEQGAYGYTF
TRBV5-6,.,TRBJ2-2,CASSLGRNTGGLFF
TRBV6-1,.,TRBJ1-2,CASRPGQGQYGYTF
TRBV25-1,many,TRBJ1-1,CASKDGGIGTEAFF
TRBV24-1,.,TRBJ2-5,CATSERGQGISETQYF
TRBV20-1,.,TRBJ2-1,CSAFDLAGNYNEQFF
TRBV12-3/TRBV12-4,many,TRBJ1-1,CASSQGGGRLTEAFF
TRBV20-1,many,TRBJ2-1,CSAREKGVHNEQFF
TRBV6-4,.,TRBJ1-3,CASSDRDITFGSGNTIYF
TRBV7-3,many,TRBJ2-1,CASSLNAQASYNEQFF
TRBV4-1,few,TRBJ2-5,CASSPRQSEETQYF
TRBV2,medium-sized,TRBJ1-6,CASRDPRTGNSPLHF
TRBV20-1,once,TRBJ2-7,CSASDDRGQEQYF
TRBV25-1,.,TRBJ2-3,CASSGFSRGDSDTQYF
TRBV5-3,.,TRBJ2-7,CASSVGDYEQYF
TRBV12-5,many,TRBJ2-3,CASGTLERGAGTDTQYF
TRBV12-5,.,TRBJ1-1,CASALNTEAFF
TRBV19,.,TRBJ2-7,CASSLDRWERNEQYF
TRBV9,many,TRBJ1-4,CASSVGSLAGEKLFF
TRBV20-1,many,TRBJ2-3,CSARRGGEDTQYF
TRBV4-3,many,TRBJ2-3,CASSQGTSGGDTQYF
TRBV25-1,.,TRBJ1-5,CASSLGGTVLAPQHF
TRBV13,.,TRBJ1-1,CASSTLNTEAFF
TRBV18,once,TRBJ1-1,CASSPVNRPTTEAFF
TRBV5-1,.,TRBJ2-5,CASSSGGEETQYF
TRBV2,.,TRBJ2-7,CASSRQGAREQYF
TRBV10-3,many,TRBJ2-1,CAISTGLAGADLNEQFF
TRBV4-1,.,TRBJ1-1,CASSQDWGKRNTEAFF
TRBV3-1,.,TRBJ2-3,CTSSPESRRTDTQYF
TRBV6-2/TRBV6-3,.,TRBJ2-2,CASGSTGVSGELFF
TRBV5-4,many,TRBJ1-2,CASSRDSSINYGYTF